This T cell receptor (beta chain) was documented in a study of neoadjuvant anti-PD-1 for oral cavity cancer. Profiled with immunoSEQ multiplex PCR; TCRdb holds only in-frame clones, not every one. The sample shows about 14,000 clones, approximately 70% of them seen only once. The germline V gene encodes CDR1 SGHVS and CDR2 FQNEAQ. V gave up 1 base and J gave up 4 bases, with 16 bases separating them. The CDR3 runs to 17 residues. V gene TRBV7-8 combines with J gene TRBJ1-4, with D unresolved. The TCR was taken from a person aged 40-85 years with oral cavity squamous cell carcinoma. The input for sequencing was PBMCs, taken before nivolumab (anti-PD-1) treatment. CDR3 nucleotides: TGTGCCAGCAGCTTAGTGATTAAGGTCACCAATAATGAAAAACTGTTTTTT. Its translation: CASSLVIKVTNNEKLFF.